This note documents a single TCR beta chain sequence. Its antigen is unidentified. This entry is derived from a study of shared clonotypes between healthy human individuals. Whole-study findings and limits: Sorted-subset samples were not fully sequenced, rarefaction indicated. Represented diversity, genetic and exposure-history alike, was limited by few donors.

This CDR3 region has 16 residues. Trimming took 2 bases from V and 5 from J; bases not matched to a gene: 6. Germline V gives CDR1 WSHSY, CDR2 SAAADI. The study drew its donors from healthy HIV-negative adults without recent acute infections or vaccinations. Produced via immunoSEQ multiplex PCR; TCRdb's table is partial and in-frame only. The sample records approximately 2.4 million clones, about 94% being singletons. The sequence was obtained from a man between 18 and 29 years old in good health. Sequencing was carried out using naive CD4+ T cells sorted from blood. Subset meaning: CD45RA+ positively selected. J is TRBJ2-1 and V is TRBV10-2; TRBD2 agrees at 10 bases. The CDR3 DNA is TGCGCCAGCAGTGAGCTCTTTAGCGGGAGGCACAATGAGCAGTTCTTC. Translation: CASSELFSGRHNEQFF.